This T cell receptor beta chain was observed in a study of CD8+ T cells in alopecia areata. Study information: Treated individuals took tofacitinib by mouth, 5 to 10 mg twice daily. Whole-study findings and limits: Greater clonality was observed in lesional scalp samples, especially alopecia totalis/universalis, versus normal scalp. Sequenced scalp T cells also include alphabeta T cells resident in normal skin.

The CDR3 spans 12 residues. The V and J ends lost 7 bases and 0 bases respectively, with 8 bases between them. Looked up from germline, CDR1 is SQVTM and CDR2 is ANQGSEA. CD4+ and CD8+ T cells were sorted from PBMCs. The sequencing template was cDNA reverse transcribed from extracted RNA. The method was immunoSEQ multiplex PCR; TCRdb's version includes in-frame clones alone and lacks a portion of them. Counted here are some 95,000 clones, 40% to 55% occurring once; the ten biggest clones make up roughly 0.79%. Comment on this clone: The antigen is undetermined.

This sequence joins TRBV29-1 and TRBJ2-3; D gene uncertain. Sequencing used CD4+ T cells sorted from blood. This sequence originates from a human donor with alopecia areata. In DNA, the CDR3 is TGCAGCGGCCGATTAAGCACAGATACGCAGTATTTT. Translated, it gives CSGRLSTDTQYF.